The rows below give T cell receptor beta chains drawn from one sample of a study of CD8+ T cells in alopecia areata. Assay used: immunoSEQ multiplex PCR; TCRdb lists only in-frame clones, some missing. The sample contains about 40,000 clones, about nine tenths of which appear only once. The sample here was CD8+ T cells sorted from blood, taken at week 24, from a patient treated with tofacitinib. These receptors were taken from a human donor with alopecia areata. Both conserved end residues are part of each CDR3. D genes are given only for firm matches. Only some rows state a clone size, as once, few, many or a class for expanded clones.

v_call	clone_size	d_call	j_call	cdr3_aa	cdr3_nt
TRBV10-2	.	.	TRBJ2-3	CASSSDGGTDTQYF	TGCGCCAGCAGTTCGGACGGGGGCACAGATACGCAGTATTTT
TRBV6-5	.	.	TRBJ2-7	CASSLTWGSYEQYF	TGTGCCAGCAGCCTTACCTGGGGATCCTACGAGCAGTACTTC
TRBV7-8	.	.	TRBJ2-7	CASSDDPGSSYEQYF	TGTGCCAGCAGCGACGATCCGGGAAGCTCCTACGAGCAGTACTTC
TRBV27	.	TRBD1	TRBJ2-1	CASSPHAGGQGDEQFF	TGTGCCAGCAGTCCTCATGCCGGAGGACAGGGGGATGAGCAGTTCTTC
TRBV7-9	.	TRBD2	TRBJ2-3	CASSSRDYNTDTQYF	TGTGCCAGCAGCTCCCGGGACTACAACACAGATACGCAGTATTTT
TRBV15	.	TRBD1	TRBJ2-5	CATSRDRGRETQYF	TGTGCCACCAGCCGGGACAGGGGACGAGAGACCCAGTACTTC
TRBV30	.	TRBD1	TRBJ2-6	CAWGQGSGANVLTF	TGTGCCTGGGGACAGGGCTCTGGGGCCAACGTCCTGACTTTC
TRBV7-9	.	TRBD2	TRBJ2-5	CASRAGVLETQYF	TGTGCCAGCCGCGCGGGGGTACTGGAGACCCAGTACTTC
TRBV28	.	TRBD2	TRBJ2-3	CASSPIDGGGAIDTQYF	TGTGCCAGCAGTCCTATAGATGGCGGGGGGGCCATAGATACGCAGTATTTT
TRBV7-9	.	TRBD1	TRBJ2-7	CASSSNRGAAYEQYF	TGTGCCAGCAGCTCGAACAGGGGAGCTGCCTACGAGCAGTACTTC
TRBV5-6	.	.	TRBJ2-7	CASSLGADPSYEQYF	TGTGCCAGCAGCTTGGGTGCGGACCCCTCCTACGAGCAGTACTTC
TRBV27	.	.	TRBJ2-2	CASSYHQGSPNTGELFF	TGTGCCAGCAGTTATCATCAGGGTTCACCGAACACCGGGGAGCTGTTTTTT
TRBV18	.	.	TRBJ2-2	CASSPSGRANTGELFF	TGTGCCAGCTCACCATCGGGGAGAGCGAACACCGGGGAGCTGTTTTTT
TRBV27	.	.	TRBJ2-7	CASSLQGPYEQYF	TGTGCCAGCAGTTTACAGGGGCCCTACGAGCAGTACTTC
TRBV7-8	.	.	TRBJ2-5	CASSPPGTKETQYF	TGTGCCAGCAGCCCACCCGGGACCAAAGAGACCCAGTACTTC
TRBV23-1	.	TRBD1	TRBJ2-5	CASRPGTPRDRGQETQYF	TGCGCCAGCAGACCCGGTACTCCTCGGGACAGGGGACAAGAGACCCAGTACTTC
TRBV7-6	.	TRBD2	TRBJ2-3	CASSTSGGSTDTQYF	TGTGCCAGCAGCACTAGCGGGGGGAGCACAGATACGCAGTATTTT
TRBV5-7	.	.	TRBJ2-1	CASSRVDSYNEQFF	TGTGCCAGCAGCCGCGTTGACTCCTACAATGAGCAGTTCTTC
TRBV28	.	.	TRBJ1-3	CASSLEEGALLADTIYF	TGTGCCAGCAGTTTAGAAGAGGGAGCTCTTCTTGCAGACACCATATATTTT
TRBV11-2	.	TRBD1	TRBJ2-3	CASSALGQGGADTQYF	TGTGCCAGCAGCGCCCTTGGACAGGGTGGGGCAGATACGCAGTATTTT
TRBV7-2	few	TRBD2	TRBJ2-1	CASSLGSGGHNEQFF	TGTGCCAGCAGCTTAGGAAGCGGGGGACACAATGAGCAGTTCTTC
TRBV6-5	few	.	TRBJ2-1	CASQAENNEQFF	TGTGCCAGCCAGGCGGAGAACAATGAGCAGTTCTTC
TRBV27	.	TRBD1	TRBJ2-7	CASSPGTDLYEQYF	TGTGCCAGCAGCCCCGGGACAGACCTCTACGAGCAGTACTTC
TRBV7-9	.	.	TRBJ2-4	CASSLGRELAKNIQYF	TGTGCCAGCAGCTTAGGGCGCGAACTGGCCAAAAACATTCAGTACTTC
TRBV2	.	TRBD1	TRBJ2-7	CASSGDRVSPHYEQYF	TGTGCCAGCAGTGGGGACAGGGTGTCTCCCCACTACGAGCAGTACTTC
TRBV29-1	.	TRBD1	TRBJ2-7	CSVGTGTSYEQYF	TGCAGCGTTGGGACAGGGACTTCGTACGAGCAGTACTTC
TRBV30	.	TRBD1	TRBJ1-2	CAWSDVSTGFTRGYTF	TGTGCCTGGAGTGACGTATCGACAGGGTTTACGAGGGGCTACACCTTC
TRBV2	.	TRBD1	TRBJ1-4	CASRLGQGNEKLFF	TGTGCCAGCAGGCTCGGACAGGGCAATGAAAAACTGTTTTTT
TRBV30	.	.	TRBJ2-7	CAWREGMRYYEQYF	TGTGCCTGGAGAGAGGGGATGAGATACTACGAGCAGTACTTC
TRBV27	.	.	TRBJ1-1	CASSQILESVAEAFF	TGTGCCAGCAGCCAGATACTCGAGTCCGTGGCTGAAGCTTTCTTT
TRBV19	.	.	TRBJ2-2	CASSTHFGVPGTGELFF	TGTGCCAGTAGTACCCACTTCGGCGTACCGGGCACCGGGGAGCTGTTTTTT
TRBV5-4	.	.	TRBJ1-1	CASSYMIGGGAEAFF	TGTGCCAGCAGCTATATGATAGGGGGAGGAGCTGAAGCTTTCTTT
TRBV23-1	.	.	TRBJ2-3	CASSQQRQETTDTQYF	TGCGCCAGCAGTCAACAACGGCAGGAGACCACAGATACGCAGTATTTT
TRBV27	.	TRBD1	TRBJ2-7	CATRPGQGIGEQYF	TGTGCCACCCGACCGGGACAGGGTATTGGAGAGCAGTACTTC
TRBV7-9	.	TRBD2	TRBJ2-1	CASTWGSGTLRDNEQFF	TGTGCCAGCACCTGGGGTAGCGGGACCCTCAGGGACAATGAGCAGTTCTTC
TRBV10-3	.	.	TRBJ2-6	CAISEGHPSGANVLTF	TGTGCCATCAGTGAAGGACACCCGTCTGGGGCCAACGTCCTGACTTTC
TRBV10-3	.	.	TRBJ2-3	CAISEYRQSTDTQYF	TGTGCCATCAGTGAGTATCGCCAAAGCACAGATACGCAGTATTTT
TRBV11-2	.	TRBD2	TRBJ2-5	CASSLAGGHQETQYF	TGTGCCAGCAGCTTAGCGGGGGGACACCAAGAGACCCAGTACTTC
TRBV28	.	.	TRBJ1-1	CASSLTDNTEAFF	TGTGCCAGCAGTTTAACAGACAACACTGAAGCTTTCTTT
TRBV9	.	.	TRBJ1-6	CASSVAESPLHF	TGTGCCAGCAGCGTAGCGGAGTCACCCCTCCACTTT
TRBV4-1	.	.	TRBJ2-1	CASSQQRIRQTSYNEQFF	TGCGCCAGCAGCCAACAGCGCATTCGTCAGACCTCCTACAATGAGCAGTTCTTC
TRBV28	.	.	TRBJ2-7	CASSPLDGSYEQYF	TGTGCCAGCAGTCCACTAGACGGTAGCTACGAGCAGTACTTC
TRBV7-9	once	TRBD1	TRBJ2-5	CEVGQGTQETQYF	TGTGAAGTGGGACAGGGTACTCAAGAGACCCAGTACTTC
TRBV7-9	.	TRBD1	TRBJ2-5	CASSFGTGSHRETQYF	TGTGCCAGCAGCTTCGGGACAGGGTCGCATCGAGAGACCCAGTACTTC
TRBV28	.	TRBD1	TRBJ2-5	CASTSPRDRVGETQYF	TGTGCCAGCACCAGCCCTCGGGACAGGGTCGGGGAGACCCAGTACTTC
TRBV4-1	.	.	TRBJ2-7	CASSQGQGQEQYF	TGCGCCAGCAGCCAAGGGCAGGGTCAAGAGCAGTACTTC
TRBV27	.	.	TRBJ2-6	CASSLSAGANVLTF	TGTGCCAGCAGTTTATCTGCTGGGGCCAACGTCCTGACTTTC
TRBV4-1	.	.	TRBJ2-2	CASSHLNYPSAGELFF	TGCGCCAGCAGCCATCTGAACTACCCCTCGGCCGGGGAGCTGTTTTTT
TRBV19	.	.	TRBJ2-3	CASSISASTINTQYF	TGTGCCAGTAGTATCTCGGCCAGTACGATCAATACGCAGTATTTT
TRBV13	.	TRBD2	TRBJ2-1	CASSGTISGGAIDEQFF	TGTGCCAGCAGCGGAACCATTAGCGGGGGGGCCATCGATGAGCAGTTCTTC